A single sample gave rise to the 8 T cell receptor beta chains below, sequenced in a study of vaccination and CD4 T cells after COVID-19. Documented treatment: 10-day PBMC culture with coronavirus spike peptide pools or control peptides (ViraFEST assay). Their antigens are not known. Researchers used the Oncomine TCR Beta short-read assay to sequence DNA from cultured CD4+ T cells. TCRdb redid the calling of the PCR reads with MiXCR, one entry per CDR3 protein. The sample has about 15,000 distinct CDR3 sequences, over 45% seen once; the top ten hold more than 13%. Source material: CD4+ T cells from blood, cultured in vitro. The receptors originated from a human donor who had recovered from COVID-19.

This chain links TRBV15 with TRBJ2-1; 7 bases are a match to TRBD1. V was clipped by 3 bases and J by 2 bases; unmatched bases: 7. CDR3 length: 16 amino acids. The germline CDR1 and CDR2 sequences are LNHNV and YYDKDF (reference sequence). CDR3 sequence: CATSRGSGTAYNEQFF. In nucleotides, the CDR3 is TGTGCCACCAGCAGGGGTTCAGGGACAGCCTACAATGAGCAGTTCTTC.

The V gene is TRBV25-1, the J gene TRBJ2-7; TRBD2 matches 9 bases. Germline CDR1 MGHDK, CDR2 SYGVNS. V trimming: 1 base; J trimming: 4 bases; junction bases outside the gene matches: 8. The length of the CDR3 is 16 residues. The CDR3 sequence is CASSEWVAGAVYEQYF. In nucleotides, the CDR3 is TGTGCCAGCAGTGAATGGGTAGCGGGGGCCGTATACGAGCAGTACTTC.

This chain links TRBV21-1 with TRBJ2-2. TRBV21-1 is a known pseudogene. The CDR3 extends over 12 amino acids. CDR3 sequence reads: CASSKERGELFF. The CDR3 DNA is TGTGCCAGCAGCAAAGAAAGGGGGGAGCTGTTTTTT.

The rearrangement joins TRBV9 to TRBJ2-7; 8 bases fit TRBD1. Trimming at V came to 2 bases and at J to 2 bases, leaving 6 bases not matched to a gene. Germline V gene lookup returns CDR1 SGDLS and CDR2 YYNGEE. This CDR3 has 15 residues. CDR3 DNA: TGTGCCAGCAGCGTTGACCCGGGACAGGCCTACGAGCAGTACTTC. It encodes CASSVDPGQAYEQYF.

The V gene is TRBV6-1, the J gene TRBJ1-2; no clear D. The CDR3 runs to 13 residues. CDR1 and CDR2 (germline): MNHNS, SASEGT. Trimming took 5 bases from V and 2 from J, leaving 9 bases between them. The CDR3 nucleotides are TGTGCCAGCAGTATTGGTTTCAACTATGGCTACACCTTC. Amino acids: CASSIGFNYGYTF.

This chain links TRBV2 with TRBJ2-3, with D unresolved. Per germline, CDR1 SNHLY and CDR2 FYNNEI. The V gene lost 6 bases and the J gene lost 4 bases, with 11 bases spanning the gap. The CDR3 runs to 13 residues. The CDR3 bases are TGTGCCAGCAGGTATTACTCGGCAGATACGCAGTATTTT. This translates into CASRYYSADTQYF.

The gene calls are TRBV10-3 and TRBJ2-7; a weak D match, TRBD2 (6 bases). Trimming left V 2 bases short and J 0 bases short, with 11 bases between. Germline lookup yields CDR1 ENHRY and CDR2 SYGVKD. The CDR3 runs to 15 residues. DNA of the CDR3: TGTGCCATCAGTGAGAGGGCGGGGAGCTCCTACGAGCAGTACTTC. Its protein product is CAISERAGSSYEQYF.

The chain has TRBV11-3 and TRBJ2-5, with TRBD1 as a possible D gene (6 bases). The CDR3 runs 15 residues. Germline V CDR1 and CDR2: SGHNT, YENEEA. V was pared by 1 base and J by 3 bases, with 12 bases between. CDR3 coding DNA: TGTGCCAGCAGCTTAGGGGTCCAGGGGAAAGAGACCCAGTACTTC. This translates into CASSLGVQGKETQYF.